The 29 T cell receptor beta chains listed next were all sequenced from one sample in a study of vaccination and CD4 T cells after COVID-19. The Oncomine TCR Beta short-read assay was applied to DNA of cultured CD4+ T cells. MiXCR, run by TCRdb on the PCR reads, gives a single entry per CDR3 protein. The sample holds about 10,000 distinct CDR3 sequences, around 50% seen once. Regarding treatment: roughly ten-day PBMC culture with coronavirus spike peptide pools or control peptides (ViraFEST assay). Their target antigens are unknown. The sample was CD4+ T cells from blood, cultured in vitro. These receptor sequences come from a human donor who had recovered from COVID-19.

In its sample, this clonotype was seen a few times. This sequence joins TRBV6-1 and TRBJ2-5, with 11 nucleotides matching TRBD1. The CDR3 loop spans 16 amino acids. The germline gives CDR1 MNHNS, CDR2 SASEGT. V shed 6 bases and J 0 bases; nucleotides not matched to a gene: 6. The CDR3 loop is CASRGQGGMYQETQYF. For the CDR3, the DNA is TGTGCCAGCAGGGGACAGGGGGGTATGTACCAAGAGACCCAGTACTTC.

There are a few counts of this clonotype. The chain has TRBV6-1 and TRBJ1-5; D call uncertain. The V and J ends lost 3 bases and 0 bases respectively, with 18 bases between them. CDR3 length: 18 amino acids. Germline V CDR1 and CDR2: MNHNS, SASEGT. The CDR3 protein is CASSDWRRTAYSNQPQHF. DNA of the CDR3: TGTGCCAGCAGTGATTGGAGGAGGACGGCTTATAGCAATCAGCCCCAGCATTTT.

This clonotype has a single count. The rearrangement joins TRBV24-1 to TRBJ2-7, with D perhaps TRBD2 (5 bases). CDR3 size: 12 residues. Trimming removed 6 bases from V and 2 bases from J, with 7 bases in between. Per the germline V gene, CDR1 is KGHDR and CDR2 is SFDVKD. This CDR3 is CATSPGTYEQYF. The CDR3 coding sequence is TGTGCCACCAGTCCCGGGACCTACGAGCAGTACTTC.

As for this clonotype: The conserved final phenylalanine or tryptophan is absent from the CDR3, which likely points to a read error. The chain joins TRBV15 to TRBJ2-1, with a possible D match to TRBD2 (6 bases). The CDR3 contains 14 residues. Germline assignment: CDR1 LNHNV and CDR2 YYDKDF (reference sequence). Trimming took 6 bases from V and 6 from J, leaving 15 bases between them. The CDR3 bases are TGTGCCACCAGAAGGAGGGGCCCCTTCAATGAGCAGTTCCTC. It specifies CATRRRGPFNEQFL.

The table lists this clonotype with a few counts. V gene TRBV27 combines with J gene TRBJ2-5, with D tentatively TRBD1 (5 bases). The CDR3 extends over 14 amino acids. V was pared by 3 bases and J by 2 bases, with 10 bases between. Germline assignment: CDR1 MNHEY and CDR2 SMNVEV (reference sequence). CDR3 bases: TGTGCCAGCAGTTTCCAGGGAAGGCAAGAGACCCAGTACTTC. Protein: CASSFQGRQETQYF.

The table lists this clonotype with a count of one. The rearrangement uses TRBV7-2 and TRBJ2-5, with 13 positions matching TRBD2. Germline lookup yields CDR1 SGHTA and CDR2 FQGNSA. The junction had 6 bases not matched to a gene; V was cut back by 0 bases and J by 2 bases. The CDR3 length is 18 residues. As DNA, the CDR3 is TGTGCCAGCAGCTTAGCGGGACTAGCGGGAAGTGGGCAAGAGACCCAGTACTTC. This codes for CASSLAGLAGSGQETQYF.

V usage is TRBV2 and J usage is TRBJ2-2, with 10 bases aligning to TRBD2. From germline, CDR1 is SNHLY and CDR2 FYNNEI. The CDR3 has 17 residues. V gave up 5 bases and J gave up 4 bases; unmatched junction bases: 10. CDR3 sequence: CASSPSGRGLGTGELFF. The CDR3 coding sequence is TGTGCCAGCAGTCCTAGCGGGAGAGGGCTCGGCACCGGGGAGCTGTTTTTT.

This clonotype is judged medium-sized. The chain carries TRBV7-6 and TRBJ1-3; no reliable D call. CDR3 length equals 14 residues. Germline lookup yields CDR1 SGHVS and CDR2 FNYEAQ. Trimming pared 7 bases from V and 4 bases from J, leaving 14 bases between. In DNA, the CDR3 is TGTGCCAGCACCCCTTCCATTGGCGGAAACACCATATATTTT. Translating it yields CASTPSIGGNTIYF.

This clonotype was counted a few times. The chain couples TRBV12-5 to TRBJ2-5; the D gene is possibly TRBD1 (6 bases). Germline values: CDR1 LGHNT, CDR2 FRNRAP. The CDR3 length is 13 residues. V was shortened by 7 bases and J by 6 bases, with 15 bases between the two germline ends. The CDR3 sequence: CASAPGTFQTQYF. As DNA, the CDR3 is TGTGCTAGTGCCCCAGGGACATTTCAGACCCAGTACTTC.

This chain joins TRBV20-1 and TRBJ2-7; maybe TRBD2 (5 bases). The CDR3 covers 13 residues. Trimming pared 4 bases from V and 6 bases from J, leaving 16 bases between. Germline V gene lookup returns CDR1 DFQATT and CDR2 SNEGSKA (reference sequence). CDR3 protein: CSANIGRDTEQYF. The CDR3 DNA follows: TGCAGTGCTAATATAGGGAGAGACACCGAGCAGTACTTC.

This clonotype is labeled as large. The V call is TRBV10-3, the J call TRBJ2-5, with D perhaps TRBD2 (7 bases). The CDR3 contains 14 residues. The V and J ends lost 3 bases and 3 bases respectively, with 11 bases between them. Germline V gene data show CDR1 as ENHRY and CDR2 as SYGVKD. This CDR3 is CAISEGGGEETQYF. The CDR3 DNA sequence: TGTGCCATCAGTGAAGGAGGGGGGGAAGAGACCCAGTACTTC.

V is TRBV24-1 and J is TRBJ2-1; 9 bases are a match to TRBD1. The CDR3 loop spans 16 amino acids. CDR1 KGHDR and CDR2 SFDVKD come from the germline V gene. V gave up 5 bases and J gave up 7 bases; unmatched junction bases: 11. The CDR3 region is CATSATDRGLINEQFF. CDR3 DNA sequence: TGTGCCACCAGTGCCACCGACAGGGGGTTAATTAATGAGCAGTTCTTC.

A few counts support this clonotype. This chain uses TRBV12-3 or TRBV12-4 with TRBJ1-2; 9 nucleotides line up with TRBD1. Trimming took 5 bases from V and 5 from J; bases not matched to a gene: 3. CDR3 size: 13 residues. CDR3 region: CASSPGQGYGYTF. In DNA, the CDR3 is TGTGCCAGCAGTCCGGGACAGGGTTATGGCTACACCTTC.

A few counts support this clonotype. The V call is TRBV30, the J call TRBJ1-1; the D is unclear. Per germline, CDR1 GTSNPN and CDR2 SVGIG (reference sequence). Trimming shortened V by 4 bases and J by 3 bases, and 12 bases separated the two germline ends. The CDR3 loop spans 13 amino acids. CDR3 residues: CAWTQQSDTEAFF. CDR3 coding DNA: TGTGCCTGGACCCAACAATCGGACACTGAAGCTTTCTTT.

The table lists this clonotype with a count of one. The genes are TRBV4-1 and TRBJ2-1; D is perhaps TRBD1 (6 bases). Germline-derived CDR1 and CDR2 are MGHRA and YSYEKL. The CDR3 consists of 18 residues. V lost 0 bases and J 3 bases, leaving 18 bases between the germline ends. CDR3 region: CASSQDGTGMRVYNEQFF. Here the CDR3 DNA reads TGCGCCAGCAGCCAAGATGGTACAGGGATGAGGGTCTACAATGAGCAGTTCTTC.

This clonotype has just a few counts. The chain uses TRBV4-3 and TRBJ1-2; D not certain. The CDR3 covers 14 residues. Trimming stripped 1 base from V and 4 bases from J, with 10 bases between. Germline-derived CDR1 and CDR2 are LGHNA and YSLEER. The CDR3 nucleotides are TGCGCCAGCAGCCAAGGAGCAGTAGGCTATGGCTACACCTTC. It yields the protein CASSQGAVGYGYTF.

This clonotype came up a few times. The V gene is TRBV7-9, the J gene TRBJ2-7; D gene unclear. The CDR3 is 12 residues long. Germline CDR1 and CDR2: SEHNR and FQNEAQ (reference sequence). The V gene lost 4 bases and the J gene lost 4 bases, with 8 bases spanning the gap. CDR3 nucleotides: TGTGCCAGCAGCTCTTCCGATTACGAGCAGTACTTC. It is translated as CASSSSDYEQYF.

This clonotype was seen a few times. J is TRBJ2-7 and V is TRBV24-1, with D unclear. Germline V lookup: CDR1 KGHDR, CDR2 SFDVKD. This CDR3 contains 15 residues. Trimming stripped 4 bases from V and 4 bases from J, with 16 bases between. The DNA of the CDR3 is TGTGCCACCAGTGACCCCCGTGACCGAAAATACGAGCAGTACTTC. It codes for CATSDPRDRKYEQYF.

This chain connects TRBV6-1 to TRBJ2-5; TRBD1 matches 7 bases. The length of the CDR3 is 15 residues. Germline loops: CDR1 MNHNS, CDR2 SASEGT. After removal of 6 bases from V and 4 bases from J, the junction contained 11 bases not matched to a gene. The CDR3 nucleotides are TGTGCCAGCAGAAGACAGGGTATAGTGAGAGAGACCCAGTACTTC. Translation gives CASRRQGIVRETQYF.

This clonotype turned up a few times. This sequence joins TRBV5-1 and TRBJ2-1; no reliable D call. With 0 bases removed from V and 0 bases from J, the gap between germline ends came to 7 bases. Germline assignment: CDR1 SGHRS and CDR2 YFSETQ. This CDR3 region has 15 residues. The CDR3 DNA is TGCGCCAGCAGCTTGGTTGCCTTCTCCTACAATGAGCAGTTCTTC. Amino acid sequence: CASSLVAFSYNEQFF.

The gene calls are TRBV12-3 or TRBV12-4 and TRBJ2-3; possible D gene TRBD1, 6 bases. V was trimmed by 7 bases and J by 2 bases, leaving 13 bases between them. The CDR3 sequence is 14 residues long. The CDR3 DNA reads as TGTGCCAGCACCAGACAGGATCCCACAGATACGCAGTATTTT. Amino acids: CASTRQDPTDTQYF.

CDR3 sequence (DNA): TGCGCCAGCAGGGCGGGGGAGGCGGCCGGGGAGCTGTTTTTT. The encoded protein is CASRAGEAAGELFF. This chain connects TRBV10-2 to TRBJ2-2, with 7 bases identical to TRBD2. The germline V gene has CDR1 WSHSY and CDR2 SAAADI. This CDR3 is 14 amino acids long. The ends lost 6 bases at V and 6 bases at J; junction bases unmatched: 7.

The V call is TRBV20-1, the J call TRBJ2-1, with D tentatively TRBD2 (5 bases). Germline CDR1 DFQATT, CDR2 SNEGSKA (reference sequence). V was trimmed by 5 bases and J by 5 bases, leaving 10 bases between them. CDR3 length: 12 amino acids. Written as DNA, the CDR3 is TGCAGTGCTGATGGACTGAACAATGAGCAGTTCTTC. It encodes CSADGLNNEQFF.

This clonotype is labeled large. The chain recombines TRBV20-1 with TRBJ1-2; D uncertain. The CDR3 loop spans 13 amino acids. Germline CDR1 and CDR2: DFQATT and SNEGSKA (reference sequence). V dropped 1 base and J dropped 5 bases, with 11 bases sitting between them. In DNA, the CDR3 is TGCAGTGCTAGAGCGATTCAGGATTATGGCTACACCTTC. Translating gives CSARAIQDYGYTF.

A few counts support this clonotype. The CDR3 coding sequence is TGTGCCAGTAGTCCTGGGTCTCTCCCCTACGAGCAGTACTTC. Encoded protein: CASSPGSLPYEQYF. This chain connects TRBV19 to TRBJ2-7; D gene unclear. The CDR3 totals 14 residues. With 5 bases removed from V and 2 bases from J, the gap between germline ends came to 13 bases. The V gene's germline CDR1 is LNHDA and CDR2 SQIVND (reference sequence).

Of note for this clonotype: Because the CDR3 is missing its conserved closing phenylalanine or tryptophan, this is likely a read error. V gene TRBV7-3 combines with J gene TRBJ2-5; D perhaps matches TRBD2 (6 bases). The germline V gene has CDR1 SGHTA and CDR2 FQGTGA. The V end lost 2 bases, the J end lost 5 bases, and 18 bases lay between the germline ends. This CDR3 has 16 amino acids. CDR3 in DNA: TGTGCCAGCAGCTTATTGAGGGAGGAGGGTTGGGAGACCCAGTACTTA. Protein sequence: CASSLLREEGWETQYL.

This clonotype has only a few counts. The genes are TRBV20-1 and TRBJ2-3, with D possibly called TRBD1 or TRBD2 (6 bases each). The CDR3 spans 13 residues. CDR1 and CDR2 (germline): DFQATT, SNEGSKA (reference sequence). V gave up 5 bases and J gave up 8 bases, with 17 bases separating them. The CDR3 DNA is TGCAGTGCTGATCGCGGGAAGGGGGGTACGCAGTATTTT. This codes for CSADRGKGGTQYF.

This clonotype turned up a few times. V gene TRBV6-1 combines with J gene TRBJ2-3; the D is unclear. CDR1 is MNHNS, CDR2 SASEGT, per germline. The V end was cut by 0 bases, the J end by 0 bases, with 1 base between. The CDR3 length is 13 residues. CDR3 in amino acids: CASSEASTDTQYF. In nucleotides, the CDR3 is TGTGCCAGCAGTGAAGCCAGCACAGATACGCAGTATTTT.

The sample holds a few counts of this clonotype. The chain uses TRBV20-1 and TRBJ2-3, with TRBD1 matching over 7 bases. This CDR3 comprises 13 residues. Germline-derived CDR1 and CDR2 are DFQATT and SNEGSKA (reference sequence). This chain's CDR3 is CEKGGPLPDTQYF. DNA of the CDR3: TGCGAAAAAGGGGGCCCCCTCCCAGATACGCAGTATTTT.